This T cell receptor (beta chain) was observed in a study of siplizumab effects on memory and regulatory T cells (dated by TCRdb to between 2017 and 2020). Regarding the research as a whole: The study examined how the anti-CD2 antibody siplizumab affects alloreactive T-cell subsets in allogeneic mixed lymphocyte reactions built from human PBMCs.

Regarding this clone: Its antigen specificity is not known. No much larger clone is present one base from it, and per-base qualities are unavailable.

Taken from the germline V gene (reference sequence), the CDR1 and CDR2 loops are GTSNPN and SVGIG. The CDR3 runs 16 residues from the cysteine to the phenylalanine. Only the CDR3 portion is preserved as DNA: 48 bases, with reading frame beginning at the first base. The V and J ends are trimmed by 0 bases and 3 bases, leaving 17 bases between them. The library was prepared using the immunoSEQ multiplex PCR assay. The deep sequencing platform assayed 80,000 to 100,000 TCR templates per sample. Genomic DNA extracted from sorted T cells was used for TCRbeta CDR3 sequencing. Concerning the study's data processing: The R programming language was used for clonal analysis of TCRbeta CDR3 data. Alloreactive CD4+ and CD8+ clones were defined by comparing unstimulated samples with post-reaction CFSE-low samples. Alloreactive CD4+ clones were assigned to regulatory or non-regulatory origin by matching sequences to sorted unstimulated Treg and non-Treg repertoires. The source is immuneACCESS, and TCRdb retained only in-frame sequences with V and J called. Part of the clones is not carried over; for the studies checked, unresolved V genes explain less than half of this, and the remainder is unexplained. V, J and clone size are taken as reported in that table, and D and trimming were inferred from the DNA itself. The sample table records roughly 120,000 clones; roughly 92% of these occur just once. Together, the top ten hold 1% to 1.5% of the sample.

Sorted unstimulated T cells and proliferating T cells recovered from mixed lymphocyte reactions underwent TCRbeta CDR3 sequencing. Fresh whole blood from more than 8 HLA-typed healthy donors was used as the source from which PBMCs were isolated. Broad study findings and their caveats: Because sequences at frequencies below about 10^-5 were poorly captured, only a minor fraction of alloreactive clones could be mapped back to unstimulated subsets. About 75-95% of proliferating CD4+ or CD8+ clones could not be given a naive or memory phenotype. Siplizumab significantly lowered the cumulative frequency of alloreactive sequences that could be traced to unstimulated CD4+ memory T cells. Whether proliferating Tregs from siplizumab cultures actually had suppressive function was not functionally confirmed. Compared with memory T cells, unstimulated naive T cells appeared more diverse, and naive cells seemed to make a substantial contribution to the alloresponse. In reactions with siplizumab, an average of approximately 69% of mappable alloreactive CD4+ clones were Treg-derived, compared with roughly 26% in control reactions.

Sequenced sample: CD4+ T cells sorted from blood. This receptor was obtained from a human donor in good health. In this chain, TRBV30 is recombined with TRBJ1-1, with the identity of the D gene unclear. The CDR3 protein: CAWSVQNANKYTEAFF. In nucleotides, the sequence is TGTGCCTGGAGTGTACAAAACGCGAACAAGTACACTGAAGCTTTCTTT.